This T cell receptor beta chain was profiled in a study of T cell repertoires in cytomegalovirus infection. This CDR3 is 14 amino acids long. Germline V gives CDR1 MNHEY, CDR2 SVGAGI. The V and J ends lost 2 bases and 0 bases respectively, with 7 bases between them. TCRdb independently ran MiXCR on the reads; one entry per CDR3 protein. The data contain about 890,000 distinct CDR3 sequences, less than 35% of them singletons. On this clonotype itself: Its matching antigen is unknown.

The rearrangement links TRBV6-5 to TRBJ1-1; no reliable D call. The clonotype was recovered from a human donor in good health (CMV status not recorded). Some clones in this sample may be carry-over from other donors' samples. The material was cultured CD8+ T cells from PBMCs, obtained from culture after CMV antigen stimulation. CDR3 bases: TGTGCCAGCAGTTACGCCCACATGAACACTGAAGCTTTCTTT. Its protein is CASSYAHMNTEAFF.